These 28 T cell receptor beta chains originate from one sample sequenced in a study of cytomegalovirus exposure and HLA in healthy donors (dated by TCRdb to the late 2010s). Libraries were constructed by the immunoSEQ multiplex PCR assay. For the multiplex PCR, a mixture combining 60 forward primers for TCR Vbeta segments and 13 reverse primers for TCR Jbeta segments was used. Sourced from immuneACCESS, this table was stored by TCRdb with only in-frame sequences that have V and J called. A share of the clones is absent; for the studies checked, an unresolved V gene accounts for under half, and the remainder has no known explanation. For this sample there are under 200,000 clones; over 80% appear just once. The top ten clonotypes cover less than 7% of the sample. Sequencing input: PBMCs. These receptors came from a man aged 40-49 years in good health and CMV-seropositive.

This rearrangement joins TRBV27 to TRBJ1-1; 7 bases are a match to TRBD1. After removal of 2 bases from V and 0 bases from J, the junction contained 9 bases not matched to a gene. In germline, CDR1 is MNHEY, CDR2 SMNVEV (reference sequence). The CDR3 sequence is 17 residues long. The chain's CDR3 is CASSLRGGSFMNTEAFF. The DNA for the CDR3 is TGTGCCAGCAGTTTAAGAGGGGGCAGCTTTATGAACACTGAAGCTTTCTTT.

V usage is TRBV28 and J usage is TRBJ1-4; TRBD1 aligns across 10 bases. V gave up 3 bases and J gave up 5 bases; unmatched junction bases: 6. CDR1 is MDHEN, CDR2 SYDVKM, per germline. The CDR3 consists of 16 residues. Written as DNA, the CDR3 is TGTGCCAGCAGTTTCTTCCGGACAGGGGGAAATGAAAAACTGTTTTTT. It yields the protein CASSFFRTGGNEKLFF.

The V and J genes are TRBV5-1 and TRBJ2-3; TRBD2 aligns across 11 bases. Unmatched junction bases numbered 6, after V lost 4 bases and J lost 2 bases. The CDR3 has 16 amino acids. Per the germline V gene, CDR1 is SGHRS and CDR2 is YFSETQ. This CDR3 reads CASSPGTSGATDTQYF. The CDR3 coding sequence is TGCGCCAGCAGCCCAGGGACTAGCGGTGCCACAGATACGCAGTATTTT.

The gene calls are TRBV5-1 and TRBJ2-1; 14 bases fit TRBD2. J gave up 0 bases and V 5 bases, and 4 bases lay outside the gene matches. Germline lookup yields CDR1 SGHRS and CDR2 YFSETQ. The CDR3 loop spans 17 amino acids. CDR3 residues: CASSRLAGGSSYNEQFF. The CDR3 DNA sequence: TGCGCCAGCAGTAGACTAGCGGGGGGGAGCTCCTACAATGAGCAGTTCTTC.

The chain recombines TRBV5-4 with TRBJ2-5; D gene uncertain. V lost 2 bases to trimming and J lost 5 bases, with 16 bases between them. CDR3 length: 15 residues. CDR1 is SGHNT and CDR2 is YYREEE in the germline V gene (reference sequence). DNA for the CDR3: TGTGCCAGCAGCTTTCAAGCCCCACGTCGGGAGACCCAGTACTTC. Its protein product is CASSFQAPRRETQYF.

This rearrangement joins TRBV30 to TRBJ2-5, with 9 bases identical to TRBD1. Germline CDR1 and CDR2: GTSNPN and SVGIG (reference sequence). The CDR3 sequence is 15 residues long. V lost 0 bases to trimming and J lost 1 base; unmatched junction nucleotides: 3. This CDR3 is CAWSVGTGSQETQYF. The CDR3 region has the DNA TGTGCCTGGAGTGTAGGGACAGGGAGCCAAGAGACCCAGTACTTC.

The table lists this clone with a few counts. The rearrangement joins TRBV27 to TRBJ2-5; 8 nucleotides agree with TRBD1. V trimming: 7 bases; J trimming: 5 bases; junction bases outside the gene matches: 3. Per germline, CDR1 MNHEY and CDR2 SMNVEV (reference sequence). The CDR3 runs to 12 residues. The CDR3 is CASTGQGETQYF. CDR3 nucleotides: TGTGCCAGCACAGGACAGGGTGAGACCCAGTACTTC.

The rearrangement uses TRBV5-4 and TRBJ1-5; D gene ambiguous. V dropped 5 bases and J dropped 0 bases, with 12 bases sitting between them. The germline gives CDR1 SGHNT, CDR2 YYREEE (reference sequence). There are 15 residues in the CDR3. CDR3 loop: CASRRVQLSNQPQHF. The DNA for the CDR3 is TGTGCCAGCAGACGGGTCCAACTTAGCAATCAGCCCCAGCATTTT.

This rearrangement joins TRBV5-1 to TRBJ2-1, with 8 bases matching TRBD2. V gave up 5 bases and J gave up 6 bases; unmatched junction bases: 4. The CDR3 has 13 amino acids. Germline V lookup: CDR1 SGHRS, CDR2 YFSETQ. DNA of the CDR3: TGCGCCAGCAGTCCGGGACTAGTCAATGAGCAGTTCTTC. This gives the protein CASSPGLVNEQFF.

The chain couples TRBV30 to TRBJ2-5; possible D gene TRBD2, 7 bases. Germline assignment: CDR1 GTSNPN and CDR2 SVGIG (reference sequence). V lost 0 bases to trimming and J lost 4 bases, with 15 bases between them. The CDR3 is 15 residues long. The CDR3 loop reads CAWSVMGGGAETQYF. CDR3 sequence (DNA): TGTGCCTGGAGTGTAATGGGAGGGGGGGCAGAGACCCAGTACTTC.

This chain connects TRBV10-1 to TRBJ2-5, with TRBD2 as a possible D gene (7 bases). The CDR3 length is 14 residues. V was cut by 5 bases and J by 5 bases, with 15 bases left in between. The germline V gene has CDR1 WNHNN and CDR2 SYGVQD (reference sequence). CDR3 residues: CASSPVGGRETQYF. Written as DNA, the CDR3 is TGCGCCAGCAGTCCAGTCGGGGGGCGGGAGACCCAGTACTTC.

In regard to this clone: Germline and junction disagree at one end, which may indicate a read error. The chain recombines TRBV7-9 with TRBJ2-5; D not certain. The CDR3 totals 12 residues. CDR1 is SEHNR, CDR2 FQNEAQ, per germline (reference sequence). The CDR3 loop is CSSSLTGETQYF. The CDR3 region has the DNA TGTTCCAGCAGCTTAACGGGAGAGACCCAGTACTTC.

CDR3 nucleotide sequence: TGTGCCAGCAGTGGACAGACAGGGGACACTGAAGCTTTCTTT. This sequence encodes CASSGQTGDTEAFF. The chain recombines TRBV25-1 with TRBJ1-1, with 8 bases aligning to TRBD1. J gave up 3 bases and V 4 bases, and 4 bases lay outside the gene matches. The CDR3 length is 14 residues. CDR1 and CDR2 (germline): MGHDK, SYGVNS.

The CDR3 here is CASSSIPGQGGWDTQYF. The CDR3 DNA reads as TGCGCCAGCAGTTCGATCCCGGGACAGGGAGGTTGGGATACGCAGTATTTT. The chain links TRBV5-1 to TRBJ2-3, with TRBD1 identical over 9 bases. From germline, CDR1 is SGHRS and CDR2 YFSETQ. The CDR3 has 17 amino acids. Trimming removed 5 bases from V and 6 bases from J; junction bases left unmatched: 16.

The chain combines TRBV5-4 with TRBJ2-5, with 9 bases lining up with TRBD2. The DNA end favors TRBJ2-7, so the J call may be wrong. CDR1 is SGHNT, CDR2 YYREEE, per germline (reference sequence). The CDR3 sequence is 15 residues long. CDR3 loop: CASSFGGGAEYEQYF. DNA for the CDR3: TGTGCCAGCAGCTTCGGCGGGGGGGCTGAATACGAGCAGTACTTC.

This chain joins TRBV6-4 and TRBJ2-5; the match to TRBD2 covers 7 bases. The trim removed 6 bases at V and 3 bases at J, leaving 7 bases unmatched. The germline V gene has CDR1 MRHNA and CDR2 SNTAGT. The CDR3 is 14 amino acids. The CDR3 nucleotides are TGTGCCAGCAGAGTCCGGGACTATAAAGAGACCCAGTACTTC. It specifies CASRVRDYKETQYF.

This chain joins TRBV9 and TRBJ1-2; 8 bases align to TRBD1. Germline values: CDR1 SGDLS, CDR2 YYNGEE. Trimming removed 9 bases from V and 8 bases from J; junction bases left unmatched: 9. CDR3 length: 12 residues. DNA of the CDR3: TGTGCCACGATGGACAGGGTTCGCGGCTACACCTTC. As protein: CATMDRVRGYTF.

This clone came up once. This chain uses TRBV7-6 with TRBJ2-7; the D gene is possibly TRBD1 (5 bases). V lost 2 bases and J lost 5, with 16 bases in between. The CDR3 runs to 15 residues. Per germline, CDR1 SGHVS and CDR2 FNYEAQ. The CDR3 protein is CASSLKGPGSNEQYF. The CDR3 nucleotides are TGTGCCAGCAGCTTAAAGGGTCCAGGGTCAAACGAGCAGTACTTC.

The chain joins TRBV6-6 to TRBJ1-6; D call uncertain. This CDR3 contains 14 residues. The ends were cut back, 6 bases at V and 7 bases at J, with 13 bases in the middle. Looked up from germline, CDR1 is MNHNY and CDR2 is SVGAGI (reference sequence). The CDR3 loop reads CASSQFQNNSPLHF. For the CDR3, the DNA is TGTGCCAGCAGCCAATTCCAGAACAATTCACCCCTCCACTTT.

V is TRBV21-1 and J is TRBJ1-5. TRBV21-1 is an annotated pseudogene. The CDR3 is 14 residues long. Here the CDR3 DNA reads TGTGCCAGCAGCAAATGGGGGGGTGATCAGCCCCAGCATTTT. It yields the protein CASSKWGGDQPQHF.

This clone was recorded only once. V usage is TRBV7-3 and J usage is TRBJ2-5; the match to TRBD2 covers 7 bases. Germline trimming cut 0 bases from V and 4 bases from J; bases unmatched to any gene: 5. Germline loops: CDR1 SGHTA, CDR2 FQGTGA. The length of the CDR3 is 15 residues. The CDR3 coding sequence is TGTGCCAGCAGCTTAACGACCACTAGCGTAGAGACCCAGTACTTC. This gives the protein CASSLTTTSVETQYF.

The chain recombines TRBV12-2 with TRBJ2-7; TRBD2, the table's D call, was not compared with the DNA. TRBV12-2 is a pseudogene locus. The CDR3 covers 15 residues. The CDR3 is CASRLVRLITYEQYF. The CDR3 DNA reads as TGTGCAAGTCGCTTAGTTAGATTAATCACCTACGAGCAGTACTTC.

The rearrangement joins TRBV30 to TRBJ2-7; 9 nucleotides line up with TRBD1. The CDR3 totals 13 residues. The V and J ends lost 3 bases and 3 bases, in that order; junction bases with no gene match: 3. The germline V gene has CDR1 GTSNPN and CDR2 SVGIG (reference sequence). The CDR3 DNA reads as TGTGCCTGGAGCGCGGGACAGGGCTACGAGCAGTACTTC. Protein product: CAWSAGQGYEQYF.

This chain links TRBV7-3 with TRBJ2-2; the D gene is possibly TRBD2 (6 bases). With 6 bases removed from V and 0 bases from J, the gap between germline ends came to 11 bases. This CDR3 has 15 residues. Germline lookup yields CDR1 SGHTA and CDR2 FQGTGA. The CDR3 spells CASRLGTSNTGELFF. In nucleotides, the CDR3 is TGTGCCAGCAGGTTAGGGACTTCGAACACCGGGGAGCTGTTTTTT.

J is TRBJ2-7 and V is TRBV19, with 8 bases that match TRBD1. The ends lost 1 base at V and 4 bases at J; junction bases unmatched: 6. Germline values: CDR1 LNHDA, CDR2 SQIVND (reference sequence). This CDR3 comprises 15 residues. This CDR3 reads CASSIGTGSLYEQYF. In nucleotides, the CDR3 is TGTGCCAGTAGTATAGGGACAGGGAGTTTGTACGAGCAGTACTTC.

In its sample, this clone was seen a few times. The chain joins TRBV20-1 to TRBJ2-5; tentative D call: TRBD2 (5 bases). This CDR3 is 11 amino acids long. Germline CDR1 and CDR2: DFQATT and SNEGSKA (reference sequence). V was trimmed by 0 bases and J by 7 bases, leaving 6 bases between them. CDR3 sequence reads: CSARDRGTQYF. The CDR3 DNA follows: TGCAGTGCTAGAGATCGGGGGACCCAGTACTTC.

This chain links TRBV7-2 with TRBJ2-5; D gene ambiguous. V lost 2 bases and J 2 bases, leaving 15 bases between the germline ends. CDR1 is SGHTA, CDR2 FQGNSA, per germline. The CDR3 runs 16 residues. In nucleotides, the CDR3 is TGTGCCAGCAGCTTACCCACTTTACGGTCTCAAGAGACCCAGTACTTC. It yields the protein CASSLPTLRSQETQYF.

There are a few counts of this clone. The CDR3 here is CASRGAGEAFF. CDR3 sequence (DNA): TGTGCCAGCAGAGGGGCAGGGGAAGCTTTCTTT. The V and J genes are TRBV6-5 and TRBJ1-1; D might be TRBD1 (5 bases). V lost 6 bases and J 8 bases, leaving 10 bases between the germline ends. The CDR3 is 11 residues long. Germline CDR1 is MNHEY and CDR2 is SVGAGI.